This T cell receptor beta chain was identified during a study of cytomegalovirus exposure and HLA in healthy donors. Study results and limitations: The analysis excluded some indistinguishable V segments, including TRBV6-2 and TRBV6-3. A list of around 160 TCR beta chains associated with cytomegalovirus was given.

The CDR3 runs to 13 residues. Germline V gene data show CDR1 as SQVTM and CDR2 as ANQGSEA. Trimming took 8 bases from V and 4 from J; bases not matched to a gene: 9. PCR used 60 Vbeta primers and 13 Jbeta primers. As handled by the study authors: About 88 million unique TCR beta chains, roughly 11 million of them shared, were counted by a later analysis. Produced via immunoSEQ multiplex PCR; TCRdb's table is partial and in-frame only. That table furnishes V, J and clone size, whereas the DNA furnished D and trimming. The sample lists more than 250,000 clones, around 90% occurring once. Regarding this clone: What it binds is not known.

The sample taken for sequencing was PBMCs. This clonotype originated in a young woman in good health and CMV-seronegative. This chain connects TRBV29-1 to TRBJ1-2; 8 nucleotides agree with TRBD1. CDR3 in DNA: TGCAGCACCTTTGGACAGGGCGTCTATGGCTACACCTTC. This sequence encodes CSTFGQGVYGYTF.